The source of this T cell receptor (beta chain) is a study of CD8+ T cells in alopecia areata. cDNA reverse transcribed from extracted RNA served as the sequencing template. The assay was immunoSEQ multiplex PCR, and TCRdb's table has in-frame clones only and misses some. The data contain approximately 130,000 clones, about 59% of them singletons. In its sample, this clone was seen a few times. The target antigen is unknown. Germline CDR1 and CDR2: SGHRS and YFSETQ. Between the trimmed V and J ends, which lost 3 bases and 3 bases, there was a span of 9 bases. The CDR3 is made up of 13 amino acids. Study-level results: Persistence of many expanded lesional clones was seen in scalp and blood during tofacitinib. Patients shared TCRs less clearly than mice did, possibly owing to HLA.

Treatment of the sample: oral pan-JAK inhibitor, 5-10 mg twice daily. This chain uses TRBV5-1 with TRBJ2-5; D may be TRBD2 (5 bases). Sequenced here: CD4+ T cells sorted from blood, sampled at week 4, from a patient treated with tofacitinib. This TCR was sampled from a human donor with alopecia areata. Here the CDR3 reads CASSSLEKETQYF. CDR3 DNA sequence: TGCGCCAGCAGCTCACTAGAGAAAGAGACCCAGTACTTC. The full variable domain, rest sourced from reference TRBV5-1 and TRBJ2-5, is KAGVTQTPRYLIKTRGQQVTLSCSPISGHRSVSWYQQTPGQGLQFLFEYFSETQRNKGNFPGRFSGRQFSNSRSEMNVSTLELGDSALYLCASSSLEKETQYFGPGTRLLVL.